These 31 T cell receptor beta chains share one sample of origin, sequenced in a study of blood T cell repertoires in COVID-19 (dated by TCRdb to 2020 to 2022). The library relied on the immunoSEQ multiplex PCR assay. TCRdb re-hosts the immuneACCESS table, in-frame sequences only. Its copies lack some clones; in the studies checked, an unresolved V gene accounts for under half of them, and the cause for the rest is not known. Recorded for this sample are fewer than 200,000 clones; around 82% of them occurred a single time. The ten largest clones take up 3.6% of the sample. Sample: PBMCs or T cells enriched from blood (not recorded which). The receptor source for this set is a woman aged 50 to 60 in a cohort exposed to, infected with or recovered from COVID-19 (not recorded which).

This rearrangement joins TRBV5-5 to TRBJ1-1, with D tentatively TRBD1 (5 bases). Germline-derived CDR1 and CDR2 are SGHKS and YYEKEE (reference sequence). Trimming removed 7 bases at V and 5 bases at J, with 15 bases between. This CDR3 is 13 amino acids long. The CDR3 DNA follows: TGTGCCAGCGCCCGGGGGTGGGAGACTGAAGCTTTCTTT. Protein sequence: CASARGWETEAFF.

The genes are TRBV3-1 (or the pseudogene TRBV3-2) and TRBJ1-1; no firm D call. The CDR3 loop spans 17 amino acids. CDR1 and CDR2 from the germline V gene are LGHDT and YNNKEL (reference sequence). The V and J ends lost 0 bases and 7 bases respectively, with 21 bases between them. CDR3 amino acids: CASSQDRGPVYQLEAFF. CDR3 coding DNA: TGTGCCAGCAGCCAAGATCGAGGGCCAGTATACCAACTTGAAGCTTTCTTT.

The CDR3 spells CSASWWTQGYGYTF. Here the CDR3 DNA reads TGCAGTGCTAGTTGGTGGACTCAGGGGTATGGCTACACCTTC. This rearrangement joins TRBV20-1 to TRBJ1-2, with D perhaps TRBD1 (6 bases). The CDR3 consists of 14 residues. Germline loops: CDR1 DFQATT, CDR2 SNEGSKA (reference sequence). Trimming stripped 3 bases from V and 5 bases from J, with 16 bases between.

The chain carries TRBV30 and TRBJ2-5, with 10 nucleotides matching TRBD2. Germline assignment: CDR1 GTSNPN and CDR2 SVGIG (reference sequence). This CDR3 contains 15 residues. V lost 7 bases to trimming and J lost 4 bases; unmatched junction nucleotides: 12. CDR3 nucleotides: TGTGCCTCCCGGCCTCAGCGGGGGGGGGCAGAGACCCAGTACTTC. Its translation is CASRPQRGGAETQYF.

The chain joins TRBV29-1 to TRBJ2-2; D not resolved. Germline values: CDR1 SQVTM, CDR2 ANQGSEA. V lost 6 bases, J lost 7 bases, and 12 bases lay in between. The CDR3 totals 12 residues. The CDR3 region has the DNA TGCAGCGTACTAATACCGATCGGGGAGCTGTTTTTT. This codes for CSVLIPIGELFF.

This chain connects TRBV7-9 to TRBJ2-7; D is possibly TRBD1 (6 bases). V was clipped by 4 bases and J by 6 bases, with 10 bases between them. Germline V CDR1 and CDR2: SEHNR, FQNEAQ (reference sequence). The CDR3 totals 12 residues. CDR3 residues: CASSSGTREQYF. Written as DNA, the CDR3 is TGTGCCAGCAGCTCCGGGACACGCGAGCAGTACTTC.

The chain has TRBV3-1 (or the pseudogene TRBV3-2) and TRBJ1-4; no definite D call. Germline V lookup: CDR1 LGHDT, CDR2 YNNKEL (reference sequence). Trimming pared 1 base from V and 6 bases from J, leaving 3 bases between. This CDR3 has 12 amino acids. CDR3 nucleotides: TGTGCCAGCAGCCAAGGGCATGAAAAACTGTTTTTT. Encoded protein: CASSQGHEKLFF.

V usage is TRBV12-3 or TRBV12-4 and J usage is TRBJ2-7, with 8 bases lining up with TRBD1. The CDR3 extends over 13 amino acids. V gave up 8 bases and J gave up 3 bases; unmatched junction bases: 6. CDR3 loop: CASGLTGGYEQYF. The CDR3 bases are TGTGCCAGCGGCCTCACAGGGGGCTACGAGCAGTACTTC.

This chain connects TRBV7-3 to TRBJ1-1; D gene ambiguous. Trimming took off 4 bases at V and 2 bases at J, with 11 bases between the two ends. Germline V gives CDR1 SGHTA, CDR2 FQGTGA. This CDR3 comprises 14 residues. The CDR3 region is CASSSGGSNTEAFF. Here the CDR3 DNA reads TGTGCCAGCAGCTCCGGCGGGTCTAACACTGAAGCTTTCTTT.

This clone was observed a handful of times. The chain employs TRBV28 and TRBJ1-1, with D possibly being TRBD1 (6 bases). The CDR3 contains 15 residues. V dropped 3 bases and J dropped 4 bases, with 15 bases sitting between them. The germline gives CDR1 MDHEN, CDR2 SYDVKM. The CDR3 here is CASSLPQGRGTEAFF. In DNA form, the CDR3 reads TGTGCCAGCAGTTTGCCACAGGGACGGGGCACTGAAGCTTTCTTT.

As to this clone: Germline and junction disagree at one end, which may indicate a read error. The gene calls are TRBV6-5 and TRBJ1-6; 8 bases match TRBD1. CDR3 length: 15 amino acids. Germline V gene sequence: CDR1 MNHEY, CDR2 SVGAGI. The DNA of the CDR3 is TGTGTCAGCAGTTTAACACAGGGGGTGGGATCACCCCTCCACTTT. This encodes CVSSLTQGVGSPLHF.

CDR3 coding DNA: TGCGCCAGCAGCTTGGAGGCGGGGTATACGCAGTATTTT. Translating gives CASSLEAGYTQYF. The chain uses TRBV5-1 and TRBJ2-3, with D perhaps TRBD2 (6 bases). CDR1 and CDR2 (germline): SGHRS, YFSETQ. The CDR3 has 13 amino acids. Trimming took 0 bases from V and 7 from J, leaving 9 bases between them.

This chain links TRBV27 with TRBJ2-1; 8 nucleotides agree with TRBD2. The CDR3 runs to 12 residues. Germline V gives CDR1 MNHEY, CDR2 SMNVEV (reference sequence). The V segment lost 7 bases and the J segment 7 bases; nucleotides outside the gene matches: 3. The CDR3 is CASKLADNEQFF. As DNA, the CDR3 is TGTGCCAGCAAACTAGCGGATAATGAGCAGTTCTTC.

The chain uses TRBV9 and TRBJ2-2; 7 bases align to TRBD2. Per the germline V gene, CDR1 is SGDLS and CDR2 is YYNGEE. V lost 4 bases to trimming and J lost 5 bases; unmatched junction nucleotides: 5. This CDR3 is built from 14 residues. This CDR3 reads CASSPGGETGELFF. The CDR3 nucleotides are TGTGCCAGCAGCCCGGGAGGAGAAACCGGGGAGCTGTTTTTT.

CDR3 residues: CASNAGAIGGANVLTF. The CDR3 coding sequence is TGTGCCAGTAACGCAGGGGCTATCGGTGGGGCCAACGTCCTGACTTTC. This chain connects TRBV19 to TRBJ2-6, with D possibly TRBD1 on 6 matching bases. The germline CDR1 and CDR2 sequences are LNHDA and SQIVND (reference sequence). The length of the CDR3 is 16 residues. V shed 7 bases and J shed 3 bases, with 16 bases lying between them.

In the case of this clone: The junction differs from germline at one of its ends, possibly a read error. V usage is TRBV6-2 or TRBV6-3 and J usage is TRBJ2-7; no reliable D call. This CDR3 is 13 amino acids long. Per germline, CDR1 MNHEY and CDR2 SVGEGT. The CDR3: CASSYGQTSSPGF. The CDR3 DNA reads TGTGCCAGCAGTTACGGCCAGACCTCCTCACCGGGCTTC.

The chain links TRBV19 to TRBJ2-1, with TRBD1 as a possible D gene (6 bases). Germline-derived CDR1 and CDR2 are LNHDA and SQIVND (reference sequence). Between the trimmed V and J ends, which lost 0 bases and 2 bases, there was a span of 8 bases. CDR3 length: 15 amino acids. The DNA of the CDR3 is TGTGCCAGTAGTATAGATGCAGGGGCCTACAATGAGCAGTTCTTC. It specifies CASSIDAGAYNEQFF. The full variable domain, in which reference TRBV19 and TRBJ2-1 provide the parts outside the CDR3, is DGGITQSPKYLFRKEGQNVTLSCEQNLNHDAMYWYRQDPGQGLRLIYYSQIVNDFQKGDIAEGYSVSREKKESFPLTVTSAQKNPTAFYLCASSIDAGAYNEQFFGPGTRLTVL.

The genes are TRBV19 and TRBJ2-3, with 8 nucleotides matching TRBD2. CDR1 is LNHDA, CDR2 SQIVND, per germline (reference sequence). The CDR3 extends over 15 amino acids. V was clipped by 6 bases and J by 5 bases; unmatched bases: 10. Here the CDR3 DNA reads TGTGCCAGTAGATCTCCCGGGAGGGCCATAGATACGCAGTATTTT. Protein product: CASRSPGRAIDTQYF.

The chain employs TRBV7-9 and TRBJ2-7; 9 bases fit TRBD1. The germline V gene encodes CDR1 SEHNR and CDR2 FQNEAQ (reference sequence). CDR3 length: 15 amino acids. With 6 bases clipped from V and 2 bases from J, the junction kept 8 bases outside the gene matches. As DNA, the CDR3 is TGTGCCAGCAGTCCTGCCTGGGACAGGGCCTACGAGCAGTACTTC. This codes for CASSPAWDRAYEQYF.

Only a few counts were recorded for this clone. The chain's CDR3 is CASSQVMGLPKPNTGELFF. The CDR3 nucleotides are TGCGCCAGCAGCCAAGTAATGGGACTCCCAAAGCCGAACACCGGGGAGCTGTTTTTT. J is TRBJ2-2 and V is TRBV4-1; maybe TRBD2 (6 bases). CDR3 length: 19 residues. CDR1 and CDR2 (germline): MGHRA, YSYEKL. V was cut by 1 base and J by 0 bases, with 18 bases left in between.

This clone was seen more than once but under ten times. The chain recombines TRBV12-3 or TRBV12-4 with TRBJ1-1; the D is unclear. Trimming cost V 4 bases and J 10 bases, with 13 bases left between them. The CDR3 has 12 residues. As DNA, the CDR3 is TGTGCCAGCAGTTCCCCGATGCCTACAGCTTTCTTT. Amino acids: CASSSPMPTAFF.

This chain's CDR3 is CASSGQYNEQFF. As DNA, the CDR3 is TGTGCCAGCAGTGGACAATACAATGAGCAGTTCTTC. This sequence joins TRBV28 and TRBJ2-1; a possible D gene is TRBD1 (5 bases). V dropped 5 bases and J dropped 4 bases, with 6 bases sitting between them. In germline, CDR1 is MDHEN, CDR2 SYDVKM. The CDR3 totals 12 residues.

This chain links TRBV18 with TRBJ2-7, with D perhaps TRBD1 (5 bases). In germline, CDR1 is KGHSH, CDR2 LQKENI. The CDR3 has 13 residues. V dropped 2 bases and J dropped 4 bases, with 9 bases sitting between them. CDR3 loop: CASSPVSGYEQYF. In DNA, the CDR3 is TGTGCCAGCTCACCAGTCTCAGGGTACGAGCAGTACTTC.

The chain recombines TRBV29-1 with TRBJ1-2; 10 positions agree with TRBD1. V lost 4 bases and J lost 2; bases outside the gene matches: 7. CDR3 length: 15 residues. Looked up from germline, CDR1 is SQVTM and CDR2 is ANQGSEA. The CDR3 is CSVVVGQGNNYGYTF. In DNA, the CDR3 is TGCAGCGTTGTTGTGGGACAGGGGAACAACTATGGCTACACCTTC.

The chain is built from TRBV19 and TRBJ1-2, with no clear D. CDR1 is LNHDA, CDR2 SQIVND, per germline (reference sequence). The CDR3 totals 12 residues. Trimming removed 4 bases from V and 0 bases from J, with 3 bases in between. The CDR3 region has the DNA TGTGCCAGTAGTACCTCTAACTATGGCTACACCTTC. Translated: CASSTSNYGYTF.

The chain combines TRBV10-3 with TRBJ1-1; D unresolved. Looked up from germline, CDR1 is ENHRY and CDR2 is SYGVKD. Trimming removed 4 bases from V and 1 base from J, with 10 bases in between. This CDR3 has 14 residues. CDR3 residues: CAISGGHKNTEAFF. The CDR3 DNA follows: TGTGCCATCAGTGGTGGCCATAAGAACACTGAAGCTTTCTTT.

J is TRBJ2-7 and V is TRBV2, with 11 bases lining up with TRBD2. Looked up from germline, CDR1 is SNHLY and CDR2 is FYNNEI. The ends lost 5 bases at V and 2 bases at J; junction bases unmatched: 2. The CDR3 is made up of 14 amino acids. CDR3 nucleotides: TGTGCCAGCAGTTTGGGACTAGCGGCCTACGAGCAGTACTTC. The encoded protein is CASSLGLAAYEQYF.

The chain joins TRBV28 to TRBJ1-4, with a weak D call TRBD1 (5 bases). V lost 7 bases and J lost 7, with 16 bases in between. The CDR3 extends over 14 amino acids. CDR1 MDHEN and CDR2 SYDVKM come from the germline V gene. Written as DNA, the CDR3 is TGTGCCAGCAAGTTGTCTGTGGGGGGTGAAAAACTGTTTTTT. Amino acids: CASKLSVGGEKLFF.

A single count supports this clone. This chain uses TRBV12-3 or TRBV12-4 with TRBJ1-2, with D hard to call. The V end lost 0 bases, the J end lost 8 bases, and 7 bases lay between the germline ends. The CDR3 length is 12 residues. The CDR3: CASSLALGGYTF. The CDR3 DNA follows: TGTGCCAGCAGTTTAGCGCTCGGGGGCTACACCTTC.

This clone was observed a single time. The chain links TRBV30 to TRBJ1-2, with 7 nucleotides matching TRBD1. Looked up from germline, CDR1 is GTSNPN and CDR2 is SVGIG (reference sequence). Germline trimming cut 3 bases from V and 6 bases from J; bases unmatched to any gene: 10. The CDR3 has 14 residues. The CDR3: CAWRRKGAFDGYTF. CDR3 DNA sequence: TGTGCCTGGAGAAGGAAGGGGGCGTTCGATGGCTACACCTTC.

The chain carries TRBV7-3 and TRBJ2-2; 9 bases match TRBD1. J was trimmed by 4 bases and V by 5 bases; bases with no gene match: 5. Germline assignment: CDR1 SGHTA and CDR2 FQGTGA. The CDR3 totals 15 residues. In nucleotides, the CDR3 is TGTGCCAGCAGCCTCGGGACAGGGCTCACCGGGGAGCTGTTTTTT. Residues: CASSLGTGLTGELFF.